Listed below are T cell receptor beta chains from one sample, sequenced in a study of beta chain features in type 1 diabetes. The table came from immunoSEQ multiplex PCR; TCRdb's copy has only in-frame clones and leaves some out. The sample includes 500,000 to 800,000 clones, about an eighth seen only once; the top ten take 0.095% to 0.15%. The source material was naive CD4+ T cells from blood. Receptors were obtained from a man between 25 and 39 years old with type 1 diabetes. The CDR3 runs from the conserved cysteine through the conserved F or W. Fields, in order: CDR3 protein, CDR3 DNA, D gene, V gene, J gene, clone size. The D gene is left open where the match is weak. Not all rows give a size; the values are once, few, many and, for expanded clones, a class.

CDR3aa: CASSPKETRREQYF
CDR3nt: TGTGCCAGCAGCCCGAAGGAGACTAGACGCGAGCAGTACTTC
d_gene: NA
v_gene: TRBV7-2
j_gene: TRBJ2-7
abundance: few

CDR3aa: CASRPDGAYEQYF
CDR3nt: TGTGCCAGCAGACCAGACGGAGCCTACGAGCAGTACTTC
d_gene: NA
v_gene: TRBV7-2
j_gene: TRBJ2-7
abundance: NA

CDR3aa: CASSPAQLRVTDTQYF
CDR3nt: TGTGCCAGCTCACCAGCTCAGCTCCGTGTGACAGATACGCAGTATTTT
d_gene: NA
v_gene: TRBV18
j_gene: TRBJ2-3
abundance: NA

CDR3aa: CASSPDTYGYTF
CDR3nt: TGTGCCAGCAGCCCCGACACCTATGGCTACACCTTC
d_gene: NA
v_gene: TRBV7-9
j_gene: TRBJ1-2
abundance: NA

CDR3aa: CASPTRLAGVAKNIQYF
CDR3nt: TGTGCCAGCCCGACCCGCCTAGCGGGGGTAGCCAAAAACATTCAGTACTTC
d_gene: NA
v_gene: TRBV21-1
j_gene: TRBJ2-4
abundance: NA

CDR3aa: CASSEEAGGRAFF
CDR3nt: TGTGCCAGCAGTGAAGAGGCGGGGGGACGAGCTTTCTTT
d_gene: NA
v_gene: TRBV2
j_gene: TRBJ1-1
abundance: many

CDR3aa: CAGFTNEKLFF
CDR3nt: TGTGCGGGGTTTACTAATGAAAAACTGTTTTTT
d_gene: NA
v_gene: TRBV29-1
j_gene: TRBJ1-4
abundance: NA

CDR3aa: CASSFPAGDQETQYF
CDR3nt: TGCGCCAGCAGCTTCCCAGCGGGGGACCAAGAGACCCAGTACTTC
d_gene: TRBD2
v_gene: TRBV5-1
j_gene: TRBJ2-5
abundance: NA

CDR3aa: CASSLVAGETGTGELFF
CDR3nt: TGCGCCAGCAGCTTGGTTGCAGGGGAGACGGGTACCGGGGAGCTGTTTTTT
d_gene: NA
v_gene: TRBV5-1
j_gene: TRBJ2-2
abundance: few

CDR3aa: CASSSPGTGDYGYTF
CDR3nt: TGTGCCAGCAGTTCCCCGGGGACCGGTGACTATGGCTACACCTTC
d_gene: NA
v_gene: TRBV28
j_gene: TRBJ1-2
abundance: NA

CDR3aa: CASSLEGDSHQPQHF
CDR3nt: TGCGCCAGCAGCTTGGAAGGAGACAGTCATCAGCCCCAGCATTTT
d_gene: NA
v_gene: TRBV5-1
j_gene: TRBJ1-5
abundance: NA

CDR3aa: CSAGGGARAEAFF
CDR3nt: TGCAGCGCGGGAGGGGGGGCGCGCGCTGAAGCTTTCTTT
d_gene: NA
v_gene: TRBV29-1
j_gene: TRBJ1-1
abundance: few

CDR3aa: CASSLRKGGGYTF
CDR3nt: TGTGCCAGCAGTCTCCGGAAGGGAGGTGGCTACACCTTC
d_gene: NA
v_gene: TRBV27
j_gene: TRBJ1-2
abundance: NA